A selection of T cell receptor beta chains follows, all from one sample in a study of T cell changes during pregnancy in multiple sclerosis. Data came from immunoSEQ multiplex PCR; TCRdb stores just in-frame clones and leaves some out. The table lists tens of thousands of clones, approximately 92% of them singletons, with 3% in the top ten. Sequencing used CD8+ T cells from peripheral blood mononuclear cells, obtained in the third trimester of pregnancy. The receptor set was obtained from a female donor in good health, enrolled as a control in a pregnancy study. Each CDR3 is given with its conserved first and last residue. The order of the fields is D gene, clone size, V gene, J gene, CDR3 DNA, CDR3 protein. A D gene is named only where the DNA matches it firmly. A clone size is listed for some rows: how often the clone was seen (once, few, many), or a class if it is expanded.

D gene: -; clone size: -; V gene: TRBV27; J gene: TRBJ2-7; CDR3 DNA: TGTGCCAGCAGTTTATCGGGCAGCGAGCAGTACTTC; CDR3 protein: CASSLSGSEQYF
D gene: TRBD2; clone size: -; V gene: TRBV5-4; J gene: TRBJ2-3; CDR3 DNA: TGTGCCAGCAGCCACACTAGCGGGGGCCTGAATACGCAGTATTTT; CDR3 protein: CASSHTSGGLNTQYF
D gene: -; clone size: -; V gene: TRBV27; J gene: TRBJ1-2; CDR3 DNA: TGTGCCAGCAGTTTAGCAGGGCATGGCTACACCTTC; CDR3 protein: CASSLAGHGYTF
D gene: TRBD1; clone size: -; V gene: TRBV6-5; J gene: TRBJ2-1; CDR3 DNA: TGTGCCAGCAGTTCCCAGACAGGGCCCTACAATGAGCAGTTCTTC; CDR3 protein: CASSSQTGPYNEQFF
D gene: -; clone size: -; V gene: TRBV11-2; J gene: TRBJ1-2; CDR3 DNA: TGTGCCAGCAACTCCTGGGGCAACTATGGCTACACCTTC; CDR3 protein: CASNSWGNYGYTF
D gene: TRBD2; clone size: -; V gene: TRBV7-2; J gene: TRBJ2-6; CDR3 DNA: TGTGCCAGCAGCCAAGTGGGGGGGTCGGACTCTGGGGCCAACGTCCTGACTTTC; CDR3 protein: CASSQVGGSDSGANVLTF
D gene: -; clone size: -; V gene: TRBV7-8; J gene: TRBJ1-4; CDR3 DNA: TGTGCCAGCAGCTTAGGGTGGGAGAGTAATGAAAAACTGTTTTTT; CDR3 protein: CASSLGWESNEKLFF
D gene: TRBD1; clone size: -; V gene: TRBV19; J gene: TRBJ1-2; CDR3 DNA: TGTGCCAGTAGCACACGGGACAGTTGGCTGGATGGCTACACCTTC; CDR3 protein: CASSTRDSWLDGYTF
D gene: -; clone size: -; V gene: TRBV6-5; J gene: TRBJ1-2; CDR3 DNA: TGTGCCAGCAGTCCCGGGGGTAGAGGCTATGGCTACACCTTC; CDR3 protein: CASSPGGRGYGYTF
D gene: TRBD2; clone size: once; V gene: TRBV19; J gene: TRBJ2-7; CDR3 DNA: TGTGCCAGTACTCCCGGGACTAGAGACTACGAGCAGTACTTC; CDR3 protein: CASTPGTRDYEQYF
D gene: TRBD1; clone size: -; V gene: TRBV7-9; J gene: TRBJ2-1; CDR3 DNA: TGTGCCAGCAGCCCCCGGGACAGGGCCGGCAATGAGCAGTTCTTC; CDR3 protein: CASSPRDRAGNEQFF
D gene: TRBD2; clone size: -; V gene: TRBV14; J gene: TRBJ2-7; CDR3 DNA: TGTGCCAGCAGCCCCCCGACTAGCGGGATCTACGAGCAGTACTTC; CDR3 protein: CASSPPTSGIYEQYF
D gene: -; clone size: -; V gene: TRBV5-6; J gene: TRBJ1-3; CDR3 DNA: TGTGCCAGCAGCTTGGCGTCGGGGGGCTCTGGAAACACCATATATTTT; CDR3 protein: CASSLASGGSGNTIYF
D gene: TRBD1; clone size: once; V gene: TRBV27; J gene: TRBJ1-5; CDR3 DNA: TGTGCCAGCAACGGACAGGGACAGCCCCAGCATTTT; CDR3 protein: CASNGQGQPQHF
D gene: -; clone size: once; V gene: TRBV5-6; J gene: TRBJ2-7; CDR3 DNA: TGTGCCAGCAGCGGGGGGCGGGGGTCCTACGAGCAGTACTTC; CDR3 protein: CASSGGRGSYEQYF
D gene: -; clone size: -; V gene: TRBV9; J gene: TRBJ1-1; CDR3 DNA: TGTGCCAGCAGCGTGGGTCTCGGGAGGTCGAACACTGAAGCTTTCTTT; CDR3 protein: CASSVGLGRSNTEAFF
D gene: -; clone size: -; V gene: TRBV11-1; J gene: TRBJ1-1; CDR3 DNA: TGTGCCAGCAGCCGTAGGGGGTTAGGCACTGAAGCTTTCTTT; CDR3 protein: CASSRRGLGTEAFF
D gene: -; clone size: -; V gene: TRBV10-3; J gene: TRBJ1-5; CDR3 DNA: TGTGCCATCAGTGAGTCGCTCGGGCCCGGGGGCAATCAGCCCCAGCATTTT; CDR3 protein: CAISESLGPGGNQPQHF
D gene: -; clone size: -; V gene: TRBV7-8; J gene: TRBJ1-5; CDR3 DNA: TGTGCCAGCAGCCCGTATTCAGCCCAGGGCAATCAGCCCCAGCATTTT; CDR3 protein: CASSPYSAQGNQPQHF
D gene: TRBD1; clone size: once; V gene: TRBV5-5; J gene: TRBJ2-1; CDR3 DNA: TGTGCCAGCAGCTACTGGGGACAGGGCCCGGAGCTCTTC; CDR3 protein: CASSYWGQGPELF
D gene: TRBD1; clone size: -; V gene: TRBV27; J gene: TRBJ2-7; CDR3 DNA: TGTGCCAGCGGACAGGGTTACGAGCAGTACTTC; CDR3 protein: CASGQGYEQYF
D gene: TRBD1; clone size: -; V gene: TRBV4-1; J gene: TRBJ1-2; CDR3 DNA: TGCGCCAGCAGCCAAGAGAGACAGGGGTCCTATGGCTACACCTTC; CDR3 protein: CASSQERQGSYGYTF
D gene: -; clone size: -; V gene: TRBV7-8; J gene: TRBJ2-3; CDR3 DNA: TGTGCCAGCAGCCCCTCGTCGGTAGCAGATACGCAGTATTTT; CDR3 protein: CASSPSSVADTQYF
D gene: -; clone size: -; V gene: TRBV30; J gene: TRBJ1-2; CDR3 DNA: TGTGCCTGGACCTCCGACTGGTCGGGCTATGGCTACACCTTC; CDR3 protein: CAWTSDWSGYGYTF
D gene: TRBD2; clone size: once; V gene: TRBV5-4; J gene: TRBJ2-7; CDR3 DNA: TGTGCCAGCAGCTTGGAACGGGGGGGGTACGAGCAGTACTTC; CDR3 protein: CASSLERGGYEQYF
D gene: -; clone size: -; V gene: TRBV7-9; J gene: TRBJ1-3; CDR3 DNA: TGTGCCAGCAGCTTGCCGGGAATCAACACCATATATTTT; CDR3 protein: CASSLPGINTIYF
D gene: -; clone size: -; V gene: TRBV12-5; J gene: TRBJ1-1; CDR3 DNA: TGTGCTAGTGGGGAGGCATCAAACACTGAAGCTTTCTTT; CDR3 protein: CASGEASNTEAFF
D gene: -; clone size: -; V gene: TRBV4-2; J gene: TRBJ2-7; CDR3 DNA: TGTGCCAGCAGCCAAACAGGACCATACGAGCAGTACTTC; CDR3 protein: CASSQTGPYEQYF
D gene: -; clone size: -; V gene: TRBV7-9; J gene: TRBJ2-2; CDR3 DNA: TGTGCCAGCACCTGGGGCAGGACCACCGGGGAGCTGTTTTTT; CDR3 protein: CASTWGRTTGELFF
D gene: -; clone size: -; V gene: TRBV11-2; J gene: TRBJ1-2; CDR3 DNA: TGTGCCAGCAGCCCCGGAGAGGGCTACACCTTC; CDR3 protein: CASSPGEGYTF
D gene: TRBD1; clone size: once; V gene: TRBV5-1; J gene: TRBJ2-3; CDR3 DNA: TGCGCCAGCAGCTTCGGACAGGGCGCAGATACGCAGTATTTT; CDR3 protein: CASSFGQGADTQYF
D gene: -; clone size: -; V gene: TRBV27; J gene: TRBJ2-7; CDR3 DNA: TGTGCCAGCAGTTACAGTCCTTCTGGCTACGAGCAGTACTTC; CDR3 protein: CASSYSPSGYEQYF
D gene: -; clone size: -; V gene: TRBV25-1; J gene: TRBJ1-2; CDR3 DNA: TGTGCCAGCAGTCCCCGGACAGAATTGGATCCGGATGGCTACACCTTC; CDR3 protein: CASSPRTELDPDGYTF
D gene: -; clone size: once; V gene: TRBV18; J gene: TRBJ1-1; CDR3 DNA: TGTGCCAGCTCACCAGCTAGGACGGGGAATTTGAACACTGAAGCTTTCTTT; CDR3 protein: CASSPARTGNLNTEAFF
D gene: TRBD1; clone size: -; V gene: TRBV7-9; J gene: TRBJ1-1; CDR3 DNA: TGTGCCAGCAGCCGGACAGGGGAGACTGAAGCTTTCTTT; CDR3 protein: CASSRTGETEAFF
D gene: -; clone size: -; V gene: TRBV27; J gene: TRBJ1-1; CDR3 DNA: TGTGCCACCCACTTCGGGGGAACTGAAGCTTTCTTT; CDR3 protein: CATHFGGTEAFF
D gene: -; clone size: -; V gene: TRBV9; J gene: TRBJ2-1; CDR3 DNA: TGTGCCAGCAGCGTAGCTCGGGCCCAGGGCAATGAGCAGTTCTTC; CDR3 protein: CASSVARAQGNEQFF
D gene: -; clone size: -; V gene: TRBV6-4; J gene: TRBJ1-1; CDR3 DNA: TGTGCCAGCAGCAAGGGACATTCGGGAACTGAAGCTTTCTTT; CDR3 protein: CASSKGHSGTEAFF
D gene: TRBD1; clone size: -; V gene: TRBV27; J gene: TRBJ2-5; CDR3 DNA: TGTGCCAGCAGTTCGAGCACCGACAGGGTTCAAGAGACCCAGTACTTC; CDR3 protein: CASSSSTDRVQETQYF
D gene: -; clone size: -; V gene: TRBV6-1; J gene: TRBJ2-1; CDR3 DNA: TGTGCCAGCAGTTCCCTGACAAGCTCCTACAATGAGCAGTTCTTC; CDR3 protein: CASSSLTSSYNEQFF
D gene: -; clone size: few; V gene: TRBV30; J gene: TRBJ2-1; CDR3 DNA: TGTGCCTGGAGTTTGACAGAGAACAATGAGCAGTTCTTC; CDR3 protein: CAWSLTENNEQFF
D gene: -; clone size: once; V gene: TRBV7-2; J gene: TRBJ2-5; CDR3 DNA: TGTGCCAGCAGCTTCCCCGAAGAGACCCAGTACTTC; CDR3 protein: CASSFPEETQYF
D gene: -; clone size: -; V gene: TRBV7-9; J gene: TRBJ2-2; CDR3 DNA: TGTGCCAGCAGCTTACTGACAGCCACCGGGGAGCTGTTTTTT; CDR3 protein: CASSLLTATGELFF
D gene: TRBD1; clone size: -; V gene: TRBV11-2; J gene: TRBJ1-5; CDR3 DNA: TGTGCCAGCAGCTACAGGGGGAATCAGCCCCAGCATTTT; CDR3 protein: CASSYRGNQPQHF
D gene: -; clone size: many; V gene: TRBV4-3; J gene: TRBJ2-2; CDR3 DNA: TGCGCCAGCAGCCAAGGGGCGGGTTCGAACACCGGGGAGCTGTTTTTT; CDR3 protein: CASSQGAGSNTGELFF